These 10 T cell receptor beta chains were sequenced from one sample in a study of T cell repertoires in cytomegalovirus infection. MiXCR was run by TCRdb on the reads, yielding one entry per CDR3 protein. The data show fewer than 900,000 distinct CDR3 sequences, 25% to 35% seen once. These receptors have no identified antigens. The sequenced sample was cultured CD8+ T cells from PBMCs, obtained from culture after CMV antigen stimulation. All receptors come from a human donor in good health (CMV status not recorded). Some clones in this sample may be carry-over from other donors' samples.

This clonotype showed up just a few times. The chain combines TRBV27 with TRBJ2-2; 11 bases are a match to TRBD2. Trimming at V came to 8 bases and at J to 4 bases, leaving 6 bases not matched to a gene. CDR1 MNHEY and CDR2 SMNVEV come from the germline V gene (reference sequence). This CDR3 comprises 15 residues. CDR3 sequence (DNA): TGTGCCAGCCGTCAGACTAGCGGGGCCACCGGGGAGCTGTTTTTT. Its translation: CASRQTSGATGELFF.

This clonotype showed up many times. This chain joins TRBV6-5 and TRBJ2-7, with 9 bases fitting TRBD1. Unmatched junction bases numbered 5, after V lost 0 bases and J lost 2 bases. CDR3 size: 16 residues. CDR1 is MNHEY, CDR2 SVGAGI, per germline. The CDR3 protein is CASSYSWDRDTYEQYF. Here the CDR3 DNA reads TGTGCCAGCAGTTACTCGTGGGACAGGGATACCTACGAGCAGTACTTC.

This clonotype has just a few counts. The chain recombines TRBV27 with TRBJ2-7, with 7 bases lining up with TRBD2. The CDR3 runs 14 residues. V lost 4 bases to trimming and J lost 3 bases; unmatched junction nucleotides: 6. From germline, CDR1 is MNHEY and CDR2 SMNVEV (reference sequence). CDR3: CASSWGGGGYEQYF. The DNA of the CDR3 is TGTGCCAGCAGTTGGGGGGGAGGCGGCTACGAGCAGTACTTC.

V and J are TRBV7-8 and TRBJ1-2; maybe TRBD1 (6 bases). The CDR3 totals 13 residues. The V gene's germline CDR1 is SGHVS and CDR2 FQNEAQ. The V gene lost 0 bases and the J gene lost 7 bases, with 9 bases spanning the gap. Written as DNA, the CDR3 is TGTGCCAGCAGCTTAGCGGGGGGCGGTGGCTACACCTTC. This encodes CASSLAGGGGYTF.

This clonotype was detected many times. The J gene is TRBJ2-2, the V gene TRBV7-6; D unresolved. Trimming took off 0 bases at V and 1 base at J, with 6 bases between the two ends. Germline values: CDR1 SGHVS, CDR2 FNYEAQ. This CDR3 has 15 residues. The CDR3, as DNA: TGTGCCAGCAGCTTAGCCGCCGGGAACACCGGGGAGCTGTTTTTT. Amino acids: CASSLAAGNTGELFF.

V is TRBV12-3 or TRBV12-4 and J is TRBJ1-1; 7 bases line up with TRBD1. CDR3 length: 14 residues. Germline trimming cut 7 bases from V and 1 base from J; bases unmatched to any gene: 6. The CDR3 DNA reads TGTGCCAGCACCAGGACAGGCTGGAACACTGAAGCTTTCTTT. This encodes CASTRTGWNTEAFF.

Of note for this clonotype: Because the CDR3 is missing its conserved closing phenylalanine or tryptophan, this is likely a read error. The chain joins TRBV18 to TRBJ2-2; the D gene is possibly TRBD1 (6 bases). The length of the CDR3 is 18 residues. The V end lost 0 bases, the J end lost 5 bases, and 19 bases lay between the germline ends. Germline-derived CDR1 and CDR2 are KGHSH and LQKENI. The CDR3 DNA reads as TGTGCCAGCTCACCACCGTCGTTATCAGGGGCGCGGACCGGGGAGCTGTTTGTT. This sequence encodes CASSPPSLSGARTGELFV.

This chain uses TRBV15 with TRBJ1-5, with 8 bases aligning to TRBD1. CDR1 LNHNV and CDR2 YYDKDF come from the germline V gene (reference sequence). V was clipped by 4 bases and J by 7 bases; unmatched bases: 15. The CDR3 length is 17 residues. CDR3 nucleotides: TGTGCCACCAGCACCCTAACCGGCGCAGGGGGCGAACAGCCCCAGCATTTT. Amino acids: CATSTLTGAGGEQPQHF.

V gene TRBV7-9 combines with J gene TRBJ1-1, with a weak D call TRBD1 (5 bases). This CDR3 comprises 11 residues. Trimming took off 8 bases at V and 6 bases at J, with 10 bases between the two ends. Germline loops: CDR1 SEHNR, CDR2 FQNEAQ (reference sequence). For the CDR3, the DNA is TGTGCCAGCGGATGGGGCCCTGAAGCTTTCTTT. Translation: CASGWGPEAFF.

The J gene is TRBJ1-1, the V gene TRBV12-3 or TRBV12-4, with TRBD1 as a possible D gene (6 bases). V gave up 10 bases and J gave up 3 bases, with 9 bases separating them. The CDR3 is made up of 11 amino acids. This chain's CDR3 is CANRQDTEAFF. In nucleotides, the CDR3 is TGTGCCAACAGACAGGACACTGAAGCTTTCTTT.